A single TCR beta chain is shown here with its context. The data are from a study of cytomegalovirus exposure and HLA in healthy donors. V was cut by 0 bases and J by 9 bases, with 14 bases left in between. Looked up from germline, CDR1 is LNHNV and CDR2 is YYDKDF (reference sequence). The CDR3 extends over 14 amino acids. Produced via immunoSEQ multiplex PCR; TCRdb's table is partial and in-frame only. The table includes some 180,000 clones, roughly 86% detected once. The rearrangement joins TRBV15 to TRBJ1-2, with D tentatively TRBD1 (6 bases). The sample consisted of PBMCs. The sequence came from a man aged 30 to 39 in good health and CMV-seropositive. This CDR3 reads CATSRDRGGTSYTF. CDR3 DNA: TGTGCCACCAGCAGAGATAGGGGGGGCACAAGCTACACCTTC.